This T cell receptor (beta chain) was documented in a study of PD-1 blockade in classical Hodgkin lymphoma. With 8 bases removed from V and 7 bases from J, the gap between germline ends came to 20 bases. In germline, CDR1 is GTSNPN, CDR2 SVGIG (reference sequence). CDR3 length: 14 residues. Time point in this sample: cycle 4 day 1 (C4D1), after six to seven weeks of nivolumab. Every one of the patients relapsed after autologous stem cell transplantation (brentuximab vedotin exposure was variable). Study outcomes and limitations: At C4D1, TCR diversity had climbed significantly for CD4+ cells, though not for CD8+ cells. Individuals initiating nivolumab under 1 year after ASCT were excluded.

A note on this clone: The antigen is unknown.

Measured with immunoSEQ multiplex PCR; TCRdb has only the in-frame clones, and not every one. This table holds roughly 100,000 clones, 93% found once. The chain couples TRBV30 to TRBJ2-2, with a possible D match to TRBD2 (6 bases). This TCR was sampled from a human donor with classical Hodgkin lymphoma. The input for sequencing was peripheral blood mononuclear cells (PBMCs), taken before the fourth cycle of nivolumab. Here the CDR3 reads CATGDLGLGGELFF. The DNA of the CDR3 is TGTGCCACGGGGGATTTGGGATTGGGCGGGGAGCTGTTTTTT.